This T cell receptor beta chain was documented in a study of identical twins. Study-level results: It was out-of-frame TCR alpha sharing in monozygotic twins that models underestimated. Twins' excess sharing was less marked for out-of-frame beta sequences.

Template switching introduced a universal primer site, and the cDNA bore unique molecular identifiers. TCRdb passed the 5' RACE reads through MiXCR, listing each CDR3 protein once. The sample contains about 570,000 distinct CDR3 sequences, more than 9% of which appear only once. This clonotype occurred a few times. The target antigen is unknown. The V segment lost 6 bases and the J segment 3 bases; nucleotides outside the gene matches: 5. The CDR3 is 15 residues long. Per germline, CDR1 LGHNA and CDR2 YNFKEQ. These data were also reused for a study on yellow fever vaccine responses in identical twins.

The TCR comes from a woman under 30 in good health. What was sequenced was PBMCs. The V and J genes are TRBV4-2 and TRBJ2-1; 10 bases map to TRBD2. CDR3 in DNA: TGTGCCAGCAGGCCCGGGACTAGCGACTACAATGAGCAGTTCTTC. This translates into CASRPGTSDYNEQFF.